This T cell receptor (beta chain) was obtained from a study of blood T cell repertoires in COVID-19. Study at large: The samples span acute and convalescent COVID-19 from the United States, Italy and Spain. Nucleic acid was either cDNA or gDNA, and it came from T cells, B-cell-depleted T cells, or PBMCs.

CDR3 length: 12 amino acids. Deletions cut 6 bases from V and 12 bases from J, with 15 bases between. Assay used: immunoSEQ multiplex PCR; TCRdb lists only in-frame clones, some missing. Among under 40,000 clones listed, roughly 94% were seen once. This TCR was recovered from a human donor with active COVID-19. The donor label of this sample is uncertain. The chain has TRBV12-3 or TRBV12-4 and TRBJ2-4; tentative D call: TRBD2 (5 bases). Sample: peripheral blood. Written as DNA, the CDR3 is TGTGCCAGCAGCCGGGGTGGGTGGGGTCAGTACTTC. It codes for CASSRGGWGQYF.